These 18 T cell receptor beta chains came from one sample sequenced in a study of T cell repertoires in cytomegalovirus infection. Which antigens these TCRs recognize remains unknown. In TCRdb, the reads were re-called with MiXCR into one record per CDR3 protein. The sample contains approximately 600,000 distinct CDR3 sequences, roughly 42% of which appear only once. Specimen: cultured PBMCs, collected from culture after CMV antigen stimulation. These receptor sequences come from a human donor in good health (CMV status not recorded). Some clones in this sample may be carry-over from other donors' samples.

The chain has TRBV7-9 and TRBJ2-2, with TRBD2 matching 10 bases. From germline, CDR1 is SEHNR and CDR2 FQNEAQ (reference sequence). This CDR3 is built from 16 residues. The J segment lost 4 bases and the V segment lost 2 bases, leaving 4 bases of the junction unmatched. The CDR3: CASSLLAGAFTGELFF. In DNA, the CDR3 is TGTGCCAGCAGCTTACTAGCGGGGGCCTTCACCGGGGAGCTGTTTTTT.

The chain carries TRBV7-2 and TRBJ1-1; a possible D gene is TRBD1 (6 bases). From germline, CDR1 is SGHTA and CDR2 FQGNSA. CDR3 length: 14 residues. Trimming removed 5 bases at V and 7 bases at J, with 17 bases between. The CDR3: CASSPTRGINEAFF. CDR3 DNA: TGTGCCAGCAGCCCCACTAGGGGGATTAATGAAGCTTTCTTT.

The chain uses TRBV15 and TRBJ2-1; 8 bases fit TRBD1. CDR3 length: 15 amino acids. Trimming removed 4 bases from V and 5 bases from J; junction bases left unmatched: 7. The germline V gene has CDR1 LNHNV and CDR2 YYDKDF (reference sequence). The CDR3 is CATSIDRGYHNEQFF. The CDR3 DNA is TGTGCCACCAGCATAGACAGGGGCTATCACAATGAGCAGTTCTTC.

J is TRBJ1-5 and V is TRBV2; TRBD1 agrees at 8 bases. V shed 8 bases, J shed 3 bases, and the junction held 6 bases outside the gene matches. The germline V gene encodes CDR1 SNHLY and CDR2 FYNNEI. This CDR3 comprises 14 residues. CDR3 in DNA: TGTGCCAGCCAGGGGGCCAGGCCCAATCAGCCCCAGCATTTT. Translation gives CASQGARPNQPQHF.

The V gene is TRBV20-1, the J gene TRBJ2-1; 10 positions match TRBD2. V lost 0 bases to trimming and J lost 7 bases; unmatched junction nucleotides: 3. This CDR3 has 14 residues. In germline, CDR1 is DFQATT, CDR2 SNEGSKA (reference sequence). CDR3 region: CSAREGTSANEQFF. DNA for the CDR3: TGCAGTGCTAGAGAAGGGACTAGCGCGAATGAGCAGTTCTTC.

V and J are TRBV10-3 and TRBJ2-4; 7 nucleotides match TRBD1. V lost 3 bases to trimming and J lost 6 bases; unmatched junction nucleotides: 2. The germline V gene encodes CDR1 ENHRY and CDR2 SYGVKD. The CDR3 runs to 13 residues. In DNA form, the CDR3 reads TGTGCCATCAGTGACCGGGACAGAAACATTCAGTACTTC. It encodes CAISDRDRNIQYF.

The chain carries TRBV10-3 and TRBJ2-7; the D gene is possibly TRBD2 (5 bases). Germline V lookup: CDR1 ENHRY, CDR2 SYGVKD. The CDR3 is 16 amino acids. Trimming shortened V by 3 bases and J by 0 bases, and 15 bases separated the two germline ends. CDR3 protein: CAISDLAAGISYEQYF. CDR3 in DNA: TGTGCCATCAGTGACCTCGCGGCGGGTATCTCCTACGAGCAGTACTTC.

The chain recombines TRBV6-8 with TRBJ2-1; D remains unclear. V shed 5 bases and J shed 9 bases, with 11 bases lying between them. The CDR3 has 12 residues. CDR1 is MNHGY, CDR2 SAAAGT, per germline. In DNA form, the CDR3 reads TGTGCCAGCAGTACCCCATGGGGTGAGCAGTTCTTC. This gives the protein CASSTPWGEQFF.

The V gene is TRBV4-3, the J gene TRBJ2-5; 10 nucleotides match TRBD2. The germline V gene encodes CDR1 LGHNA and CDR2 YSLEER. The J segment lost 6 bases and the V segment lost 4 bases, leaving 8 bases of the junction unmatched. The CDR3 has 15 residues. CDR3 sequence: CASSLTLGLAKTQYF. Here the CDR3 DNA reads TGCGCCAGCAGCCTGACTTTGGGACTAGCGAAGACCCAGTACTTC.

The V gene is TRBV7-2, the J gene TRBJ2-3; D not resolved. The germline V and J ends were trimmed by 3 bases and 4 bases, with 8 bases remaining between them. Germline V lookup: CDR1 SGHTA, CDR2 FQGNSA. The CDR3 runs 13 residues. The CDR3 protein is CASSFYSPDTQYF. The CDR3 DNA sequence: TGTGCCAGCAGCTTTTACAGCCCAGATACGCAGTATTTT.

V is TRBV6-2 or TRBV6-3 and J is TRBJ1-1, with 7 bases identical to TRBD1. V was pared by 7 bases and J by 4 bases, with 9 bases of the junction left unmatched. The CDR3 contains 14 residues. Germline CDR1 and CDR2: MNHEY and SVGEGT. CDR3 nucleotides: TGTGCCAGCAAATACAGGGGATGGGGCACTGAAGCTTTCTTT. This codes for CASKYRGWGTEAFF.

The chain links TRBV2 to TRBJ2-7; the match to TRBD1 covers 9 bases. V was pared by 3 bases and J by 2 bases, with 8 bases of the junction left unmatched. The V gene's germline CDR1 is SNHLY and CDR2 FYNNEI. The CDR3 length is 16 residues. The DNA of the CDR3 is TGTGCCAGCAGTGATAAGGGGGGACAGGGAGCCTACGAGCAGTACTTC. Its protein is CASSDKGGQGAYEQYF.

This clonotype showed up just a few times. The chain couples TRBV7-6 to TRBJ1-2, with TRBD1 as a possible D gene (5 bases). The length of the CDR3 is 17 residues. CDR1 and CDR2 (germline): SGHVS, FNYEAQ. Between the trimmed V and J ends, which lost 2 bases and 3 bases, there was a span of 19 bases. CDR3 sequence: CASSLSGPAGLYYGYTF. The CDR3 nucleotides read TGTGCCAGCAGCTTATCTGGTCCGGCAGGGCTTTACTATGGCTACACCTTC. The complete variable domain, with remaining parts taken from reference TRBV7-6 and TRBJ1-2, reads GAGVSQSPRYKVTKRGQDVALRCDPISGHVSLYWYRQALGQGPEFLTYFNYEAQQDKSGLPNDRFSAERPEGSISTLTIQRTEQRDSAMYRCASSLSGPAGLYYGYTFGSGTRLTVV.

This clonotype turned up a few times. V usage is TRBV23-1 and J usage is TRBJ2-5; tentative D call: TRBD1 (6 bases). TRBV23-1 is flagged as an ORF with uncertain function. The ends were cut back, 2 bases at V and 3 bases at J, with 28 bases in the middle. This CDR3 has 20 amino acids. The CDR3 loop reads CASSQIREEEGGTCEETQYF. As DNA, the CDR3 is TGCGCCAGCAGTCAAATACGAGAAGAGGAAGGGGGAACTTGTGAAGAGACCCAGTACTTC.

In this sample, this clonotype turned up a few times. V usage is TRBV5-4 and J usage is TRBJ2-1; 7 bases fit TRBD2. The V gene's germline CDR1 is SGHNT and CDR2 YYREEE (reference sequence). The trim removed 4 bases at V and 3 bases at J, leaving 10 bases unmatched. This CDR3 spans 16 amino acids. For the CDR3, the DNA is TGTGCCAGCAGCCGGTCGGGGGGACTAATCTACAATGAGCAGTTCTTC. Translation: CASSRSGGLIYNEQFF. The whole variable domain, remainder taken from reference TRBV5-4 and TRBJ2-1, is ETGVTQSPTHLIKTRGQQVTLRCSSQSGHNTVSWYQQALGQGPQFIFQYYREEENGRGNFPPRFSGLQFPNYSSELNVNALELDDSALYLCASSRSGGLIYNEQFFGPGTRLTVL.

This clonotype came up a few times. V and J are TRBV7-9 and TRBJ2-3; 9 bases fit TRBD2. This CDR3 spans 19 amino acids. V gave up 2 bases and J gave up 0 bases; unmatched junction bases: 12. Germline V gives CDR1 SEHNR, CDR2 FQNEAQ (reference sequence). The CDR3 DNA reads as TGTGCCAGCAGCTTAATCCCACTAGCGGGCCCCCACAGCACAGATACGCAGTATTTT. It encodes CASSLIPLAGPHSTDTQYF. Filled out from reference TRBV7-9 and TRBJ2-3, the complete variable domain reads DTGVSQNPRHKITKRGQNVTFRCDPISEHNRLYWYRQTLGQGPEFLTYFQNEAQLEKSRLLSDRFSAERPKGSFSTLEIQRTEQGDSAMYLCASSLIPLAGPHSTDTQYFGPGTRLTVL.

This clonotype was found many times. V usage is TRBV7-6 and J usage is TRBJ1-1, with D uncertain. V dropped 5 bases and J dropped 3 bases, with 19 bases sitting between them. The CDR3 spans 16 residues. Germline V CDR1 and CDR2: SGHVS, FNYEAQ. The CDR3 sequence: CASSPTRWQLDTEAFF. The CDR3 DNA is TGTGCCAGCAGCCCCACTCGGTGGCAGCTGGACACTGAAGCTTTCTTT.

The J gene is TRBJ2-5, the V gene TRBV10-3, with 7 bases lining up with TRBD2. V was clipped by 2 bases and J by 4 bases; unmatched bases: 4. The CDR3 contains 14 residues. CDR1 and CDR2 from the germline V gene are ENHRY and SYGVKD. CDR3: CAISELGEGETQYF. CDR3 DNA: TGTGCCATCAGTGAGCTCGGGGAGGGAGAGACCCAGTACTTC.